Reported below is one T cell receptor beta chain. Its antigen is undetermined. TCRalpha and TCRbeta libraries used 5'RACE with constant-segment primers and UMIs. TCRdb passed the 5' RACE reads through MiXCR, listing each CDR3 protein once. Of some 330,000 distinct CDR3 sequences in the sample, under 25% were seen once. This CDR3 is built from 13 residues. CDR1 is ENHRY and CDR2 is SYGVKD in the germline V gene. V was trimmed by 7 bases and J by 2 bases, leaving 10 bases between them. This record belongs to a study of T-cell memory formation after mild COVID-19. The overall study: Clusters of TCRs were largely donor specific.

Findings and caveats of the study: A second wave of clones peaked on day 37, and their SARS-CoV-2 specificity went unconfirmed. Clones that shrank (day 15 to 85) were balanced CD4/CD8, whereas later expanders leaned CD4+.

The sample was PBMCs or a T cell subset sorted from them (not recorded which). The source of this sequence is an adult woman who had mild COVID-19 (a few samples of this study predate the infection). Cell type and time point are not known. The V and J genes are TRBV10-3 and TRBJ2-3; D is uncertain. The CDR3 is CAITLETTDTQYF. CDR3 nucleotide sequence: TGTGCCATCACTTTGGAAACCACAGATACGCAGTATTTT.